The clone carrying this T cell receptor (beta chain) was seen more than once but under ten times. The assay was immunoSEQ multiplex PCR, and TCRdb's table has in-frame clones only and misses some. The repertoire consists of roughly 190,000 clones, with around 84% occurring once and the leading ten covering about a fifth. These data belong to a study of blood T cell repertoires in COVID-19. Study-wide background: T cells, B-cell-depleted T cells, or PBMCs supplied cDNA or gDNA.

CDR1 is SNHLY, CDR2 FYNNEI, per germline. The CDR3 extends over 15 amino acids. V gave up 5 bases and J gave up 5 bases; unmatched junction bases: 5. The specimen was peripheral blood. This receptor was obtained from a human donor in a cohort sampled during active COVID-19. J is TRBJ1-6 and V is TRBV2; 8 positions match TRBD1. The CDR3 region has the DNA TGTGCCAGCAGTCCCTCGGGACAGGATAATTCACCCCTCCACTTT. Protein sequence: CASSPSGQDNSPLHF.